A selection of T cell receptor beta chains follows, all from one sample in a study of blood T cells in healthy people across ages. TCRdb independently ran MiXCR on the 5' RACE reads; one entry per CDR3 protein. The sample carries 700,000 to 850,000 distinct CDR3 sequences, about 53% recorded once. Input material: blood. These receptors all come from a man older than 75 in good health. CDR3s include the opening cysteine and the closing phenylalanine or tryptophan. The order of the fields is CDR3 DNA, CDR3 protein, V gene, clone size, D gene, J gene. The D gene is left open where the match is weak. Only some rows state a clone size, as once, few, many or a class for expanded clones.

CDR3 DNA: TGTGCCAGCAGCGTAGACGGGGACACTGAAGCTTTCTTT; CDR3 protein: CASSVDGDTEAFF; V gene: TRBV9; clone size: -; D gene: -; J gene: TRBJ1-1
CDR3 DNA: TGCAGTGCTAGAGAGTATCGGCTAGCGGCCTCCTACGAGCAGTACTTC; CDR3 protein: CSAREYRLAASYEQYF; V gene: TRBV20-1; clone size: -; D gene: TRBD2; J gene: TRBJ2-7
CDR3 DNA: TGCGCCAGCAGCCAAGATCGTCCAGGAGAGACCCAGTACTTC; CDR3 protein: CASSQDRPGETQYF; V gene: TRBV4-1; clone size: -; D gene: -; J gene: TRBJ2-5
CDR3 DNA: TGCAGTGCTCCCAGAAGCTTGGAGCAGTTCTTC; CDR3 protein: CSAPRSLEQFF; V gene: TRBV20-1; clone size: -; D gene: -; J gene: TRBJ2-1
CDR3 DNA: TGCAGCATCCTGGGGGGGAGTCTCTATGGCTACACCTTC; CDR3 protein: CSILGGSLYGYTF; V gene: TRBV29-1; clone size: -; D gene: -; J gene: TRBJ1-2
CDR3 DNA: TGTGCCAGCAGCCCGCCATCCGGGACAGGGAACAATCAGCCCCAGCATTTT; CDR3 protein: CASSPPSGTGNNQPQHF; V gene: TRBV9; clone size: -; D gene: TRBD1; J gene: TRBJ1-5
CDR3 DNA: TGTGCCAGCACCTTGGACACTAGGACCCACGAGCAGTACTTC; CDR3 protein: CASTLDTRTHEQYF; V gene: TRBV28; clone size: -; D gene: -; J gene: TRBJ2-7
CDR3 DNA: TGTGCCAGCAGCCCCCGGGGGGCGGGCTTCGGCACAGATACGCGGTATTTT; CDR3 protein: CASSPRGAGFGTDTRYF; V gene: TRBV7-3; clone size: -; D gene: -; J gene: TRBJ2-3
CDR3 DNA: TGTGCCAGCAGGTTAGTGGGACTCACCTACAATGAGCAGTACTTC; CDR3 protein: CASRLVGLTYNEQYF; V gene: TRBV12-3/TRBV12-4; clone size: -; D gene: -; J gene: TRBJ2-7
CDR3 DNA: TGCGCCAGCAGCTCCGTCAGGCAGGGGGCTTACGAGCAGTACTTC; CDR3 protein: CASSSVRQGAYEQYF; V gene: TRBV5-1; clone size: -; D gene: TRBD1; J gene: TRBJ2-7
CDR3 DNA: TGTGCCAGCAGTTTCGCGGGACTAGCGGGTACTATAGACTCTGGGGCCAACGTCCTGACTTTC; CDR3 protein: CASSFAGLAGTIDSGANVLTF; V gene: TRBV6-5; clone size: -; D gene: TRBD2; J gene: TRBJ2-6
CDR3 DNA: TGTGCCACCACAGACAGGGGAGCCTACAATGAGCAGTTCTTC; CDR3 protein: CATTDRGAYNEQFF; V gene: TRBV15; clone size: few; D gene: TRBD1; J gene: TRBJ2-1
CDR3 DNA: TGTGCCAGCAGCCGCAAGCTTGCAGGCGGCTCCTACAATGAGCAGTTCTTC; CDR3 protein: CASSRKLAGGSYNEQFF; V gene: TRBV7-9; clone size: few; D gene: -; J gene: TRBJ2-1
CDR3 DNA: TGTGCCAGCAGCGCGGCAGGGTCGTCGGGGTCCTACGAGCAGTACTTC; CDR3 protein: CASSAAGSSGSYEQYF; V gene: TRBV6-6; clone size: -; D gene: -; J gene: TRBJ2-7
CDR3 DNA: TGCAGTGCTAGGGGACTAGCGGGAGCAGATACGCAGTATTTT; CDR3 protein: CSARGLAGADTQYF; V gene: TRBV20-1; clone size: few; D gene: TRBD2; J gene: TRBJ2-3
CDR3 DNA: TGTGCCAGCAGCGTGCGAACTCCGACTAGCGGGAGTTTTTACGAGCAGTACTTC; CDR3 protein: CASSVRTPTSGSFYEQYF; V gene: TRBV7-2; clone size: few; D gene: TRBD2; J gene: TRBJ2-7
CDR3 DNA: TGCGCCAGCAGCAGGGGGCCGGGGTTGAATGAGCAGTTCTTC; CDR3 protein: CASSRGPGLNEQFF; V gene: TRBV5-1; clone size: -; D gene: TRBD1; J gene: TRBJ2-1
CDR3 DNA: TGCGCCAGCAGCTTGGCAAGGACAGGGAGCTACGAGCAGTACTTC; CDR3 protein: CASSLARTGSYEQYF; V gene: TRBV5-1; clone size: -; D gene: TRBD1; J gene: TRBJ2-7
CDR3 DNA: TGTGCCAGTACCACAAACGGGGGGCGCGAGCAGTACTTC; CDR3 protein: CASTTNGGREQYF; V gene: TRBV19; clone size: -; D gene: -; J gene: TRBJ2-7
CDR3 DNA: TGTGCCAGCAGTCTCACCGGGCCGCAGTTCTTC; CDR3 protein: CASSLTGPQFF; V gene: TRBV28; clone size: -; D gene: -; J gene: TRBJ2-1
CDR3 DNA: TGTGCCAGCAGTGAATATGACAGGGGCTACAATGAGCAGTTCTTC; CDR3 protein: CASSEYDRGYNEQFF; V gene: TRBV25-1; clone size: -; D gene: TRBD1; J gene: TRBJ2-1
CDR3 DNA: TGCAGCGTTTCAGGGGGCGGGAATGGCTACACCTTC; CDR3 protein: CSVSGGGNGYTF; V gene: TRBV29-1; clone size: -; D gene: TRBD1; J gene: TRBJ1-2
CDR3 DNA: TGTGCCAGCAGAGAGGCCCCCATCCCCGGGGAGCAGTACTTC; CDR3 protein: CASREAPIPGEQYF; V gene: TRBV6-5; clone size: few; D gene: -; J gene: TRBJ2-7
CDR3 DNA: TGTGCCAGCAGTCACCGGGACAGGGTCACCGGGGAGCTGTTTTTT; CDR3 protein: CASSHRDRVTGELFF; V gene: TRBV12-3/TRBV12-4; clone size: -; D gene: TRBD1; J gene: TRBJ2-2
CDR3 DNA: TGTGCCACCAGTGTCGGGGAGACCCAGTACTTC; CDR3 protein: CATSVGETQYF; V gene: TRBV24-1; clone size: -; D gene: -; J gene: TRBJ2-5
CDR3 DNA: TGCGCCAGCAGCCAAGATTTCCATATGGGTCGCCGGCCTAATGAGCAGTTCTTC; CDR3 protein: CASSQDFHMGRRPNEQFF; V gene: TRBV4-1; clone size: few; D gene: -; J gene: TRBJ2-1
CDR3 DNA: TGCAGTGCTAGTACAGGGACGCCCTATAATTCACCCCTCCACTTT; CDR3 protein: CSASTGTPYNSPLHF; V gene: TRBV20-1; clone size: few; D gene: -; J gene: TRBJ1-6
CDR3 DNA: TGCAGCGTTGCAGGTTCGGAGCGTCAGTATCCGTACAATGAGCAGTTCTTC; CDR3 protein: CSVAGSERQYPYNEQFF; V gene: TRBV29-1; clone size: many; D gene: -; J gene: TRBJ2-1
CDR3 DNA: TGTGCCAGCAGTTTCGGACCTGGACAGGGAGGCTACACCTTC; CDR3 protein: CASSFGPGQGGYTF; V gene: TRBV6-5; clone size: few; D gene: TRBD1; J gene: TRBJ1-2
CDR3 DNA: TGTGCCAGCAGCCAAGACGCCAGGGGGGATACGCAGTATTTT; CDR3 protein: CASSQDARGDTQYF; V gene: TRBV4-2; clone size: few; D gene: TRBD1; J gene: TRBJ2-3
CDR3 DNA: TGTGCCAGCAGTTACTCGAGACTCGGACTAGCGGGGAGAACCTACGAGCAGTACTTC; CDR3 protein: CASSYSRLGLAGRTYEQYF; V gene: TRBV6-2/TRBV6-3; clone size: few; D gene: TRBD2; J gene: TRBJ2-7
CDR3 DNA: TGCAGTGCTACCTTCCCCCCCACTAGCTCCCACGAGCAGTACTTC; CDR3 protein: CSATFPPTSSHEQYF; V gene: TRBV20-1; clone size: -; D gene: -; J gene: TRBJ2-7
CDR3 DNA: TGTGCCAGCAGTTCTCTCCCGGGGTCTGACTATGGCTACACCTTC; CDR3 protein: CASSSLPGSDYGYTF; V gene: TRBV25-1; clone size: few; D gene: -; J gene: TRBJ1-2
CDR3 DNA: TGCAGCGTCATCGGGGTCAGGAGCTACGAGCAGTACTTC; CDR3 protein: CSVIGVRSYEQYF; V gene: TRBV29-1; clone size: -; D gene: -; J gene: TRBJ2-7
CDR3 DNA: TGTGCCAGCGGGTTTTTGGATGGGCAGTACTTC; CDR3 protein: CASGFLDGQYF; V gene: TRBV6-5; clone size: -; D gene: -; J gene: TRBJ2-5
CDR3 DNA: TGTGCCAGCAGCCGCCTAGCGGATGGGGGGCACAGATACGCGTATTTT; CDR3 protein: CASSRLADGGHRYAYF; V gene: TRBV5-6; clone size: -; D gene: -; J gene: TRBJ2-3
CDR3 DNA: TGTGCCAGCAGTGATGTGGGGTTGGGGCACAGATACGCGTATTTT; CDR3 protein: CASSDVGLGHRYAYF; V gene: TRBV6-1; clone size: once; D gene: -; J gene: TRBJ2-3